The 5 T cell receptor beta chains reported below all come from one sample, sequenced in a study of cytomegalovirus exposure and HLA in healthy donors. Using immunoSEQ multiplex PCR, the repertoire was profiled, and TCRdb retains in-frame clones only, with some absent. The table lists 200,000 to 300,000 clones, roughly 84% of them singletons. Sequencing was performed on PBMCs. Every receptor here comes from a man between 18 and 29 years old in good health and CMV-seropositive.

The chain links TRBV5-4 to TRBJ2-7; D perhaps matches TRBD1 (6 bases). The CDR3 is made up of 14 amino acids. The germline CDR1 and CDR2 sequences are SGHNT and YYREEE (reference sequence). The germline V and J ends were trimmed by 5 bases and 5 bases, with 17 bases remaining between them. This CDR3 is CASSQRGLRNEQYF. The CDR3 region has the DNA TGTGCCAGCAGTCAAAGGGGGTTGAGGAACGAGCAGTACTTC.

This chain uses TRBV7-2 with TRBJ2-7; the D gene is possibly TRBD2 (5 bases). Germline V CDR1 and CDR2: SGHTA, FQGNSA. This CDR3 comprises 16 residues. V lost 1 base and J 0 bases, leaving 13 bases between the germline ends. CDR3 amino acids: CASSLVPGSFSYEQYF. CDR3 bases: TGTGCCAGCAGCTTAGTCCCGGGATCCTTCTCCTACGAGCAGTACTTC.

This clone has a single count. This chain joins TRBV20-1 and TRBJ2-7; no clear D gene. Germline CDR1 is DFQATT and CDR2 is SNEGSKA (reference sequence). V was pared by 7 bases and J by 7 bases, with 8 bases between. This CDR3 is built from 9 residues. The CDR3 nucleotides are TGCAGTGGGTGCAGGGAGCAGTACTTC. This codes for CSGCREQYF.

On this clone itself: At one of its ends the junction is not consistent with the germline gene, which may arise from a read error. CDR3 region: CASSTETGYVQYF. The CDR3 DNA reads as TGTGCCAGCAGCACAGAGACAGGCTACGTGCAGTACTTC. V gene TRBV11-2 combines with J gene TRBJ2-7; D might be TRBD1 (6 bases). Germline V gene data show CDR1 as SGHAT and CDR2 as FQNNGV. The CDR3 loop spans 13 amino acids.

This chain links TRBV19 with TRBJ1-2; D gene uncertain. The V and J ends lost 1 base and 0 bases respectively, with 12 bases between them. CDR3 length: 16 residues. Germline loops: CDR1 LNHDA, CDR2 SQIVND (reference sequence). The CDR3 protein is CASSIGAGSTNYGYTF. The CDR3 DNA follows: TGTGCCAGTAGTATAGGGGCGGGCTCGACTAACTATGGCTACACCTTC.